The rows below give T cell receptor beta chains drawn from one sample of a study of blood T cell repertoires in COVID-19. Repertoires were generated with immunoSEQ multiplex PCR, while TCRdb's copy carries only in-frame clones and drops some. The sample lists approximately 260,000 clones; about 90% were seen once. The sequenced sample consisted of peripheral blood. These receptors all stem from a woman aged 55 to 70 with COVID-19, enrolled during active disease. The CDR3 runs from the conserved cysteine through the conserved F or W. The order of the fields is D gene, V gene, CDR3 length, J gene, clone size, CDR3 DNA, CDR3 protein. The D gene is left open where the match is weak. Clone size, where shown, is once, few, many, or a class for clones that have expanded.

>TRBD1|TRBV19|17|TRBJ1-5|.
TGTGCCAGTAGTATAGGCAGGGGGCTCAGTGGCAATCAGCCCCAGCATTTT
CASSIGRGLSGNQPQHF
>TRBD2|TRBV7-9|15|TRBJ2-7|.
TGTGCCAGCAGCTGGGGGACTAGCGGATCCTACGAGCAGTACTTC
CASSWGTSGSYEQYF
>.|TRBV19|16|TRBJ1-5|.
TGTGCCAGTAGTATAGAGCCAGGCAGTGGCAATCAGCCCCAGCATTTT
CASSIEPGSGNQPQHF
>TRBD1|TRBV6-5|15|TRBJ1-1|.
TGTGCCAGCAGACCGGGACAGGGGGCTCGCACTGAAGCTTTCTTT
CASRPGQGARTEAFF
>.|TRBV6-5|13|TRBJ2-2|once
TGTGCCAGTGACAGAGGGAACACCGGGGAGCTGTTTTTT
CASDRGNTGELFF
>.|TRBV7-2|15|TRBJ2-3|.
TGTGCCAGCAGCTCTCGGGACTCACGCACAGATACGCAGTATTTT
CASSSRDSRTDTQYF
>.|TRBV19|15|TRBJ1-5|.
TGTGCCAGTAGTATCACGGGGGGGCGGCATCAGCCCCAGCATTTT
CASSITGGRHQPQHF
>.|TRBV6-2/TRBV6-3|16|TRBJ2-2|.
TGTGCCAGCAGTTACGTTGACAGCCCGAACACCGGGGAGCTGTTTTTT
CASSYVDSPNTGELFF
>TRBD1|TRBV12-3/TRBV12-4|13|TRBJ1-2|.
TGTGCCAGCAGACTGACAGGGTTCTATGGCTACACCTTC
CASRLTGFYGYTF
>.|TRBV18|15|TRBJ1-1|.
TGTGCCAGCTCACCACGGAGCAGCCCGGGCACTGAAGCTTTCTTT
CASSPRSSPGTEAFF
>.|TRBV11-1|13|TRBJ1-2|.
TGTGCCAGCAGCTTCGGACAGTTTGGGCGCTACACCTTC
CASSFGQFGRYTF
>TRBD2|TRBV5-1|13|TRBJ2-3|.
TGCGCCAGCACGACTAGCGGCACAGATACGCAGTATTTT
CASTTSGTDTQYF
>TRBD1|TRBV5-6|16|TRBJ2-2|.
TGTGCCAGCAGCGGAGGGACAGGGGGGTACACCGGGGAGCTGTTTTTT
CASSGGTGGYTGELFF
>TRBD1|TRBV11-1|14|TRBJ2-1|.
TGTGCCAGCAGCTCAGGGGGACGGTACAATGAGCAGTTCTTC
CASSSGGRYNEQFF
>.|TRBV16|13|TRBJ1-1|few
TGTGCCAGCAGCCAATTCATACTTTCTGAAGCTTTCTTT
CASSQFILSEAFF
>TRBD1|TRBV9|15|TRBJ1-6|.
TGTGCCAGCAGCGTAGAACAGGGGACGGGCTCACCCCTCCACTTT
CASSVEQGTGSPLHF
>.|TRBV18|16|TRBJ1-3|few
TGTGCCAGCTCCCCGGGACACCTTAGCTCTGGAAACACCATATATTTT
CASSPGHLSSGNTIYF
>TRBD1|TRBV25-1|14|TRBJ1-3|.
TGTGCCAGCAGCGGACAGGGGTCTGGAAACACCATATATTTT
CASSGQGSGNTIYF
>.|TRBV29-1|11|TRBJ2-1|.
TGCAGCGTGGCAGGTTTTAATGAGCAGTTCTTC
CSVAGFNEQFF
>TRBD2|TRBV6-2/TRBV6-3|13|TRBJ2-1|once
TGTGCCAGCAGTTGGACTAGTTTCAATGAGCAGTTCTTC
CASSWTSFNEQFF
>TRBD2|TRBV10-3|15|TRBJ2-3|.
TGTGCCATCAGTGTTAGCGGGGGGACTCAAGATACGCAGTATTTT
CAISVSGGTQDTQYF
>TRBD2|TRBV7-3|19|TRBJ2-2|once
TGTGCCAGCAGCCCTACCCTCCCGACTAGCGGGGGGGTAAACGGGGAGCTGTTTTTT
CASSPTLPTSGGVNGELFF
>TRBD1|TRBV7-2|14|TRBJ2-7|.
TGTGCCAGCAGCCAGTCCAGGGGGCCCTACGAGCAGTACTTC
CASSQSRGPYEQYF
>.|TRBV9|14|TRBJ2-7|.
TGTGCCAGCAGCGTAGGAACAATGTCCTACGAGCAGTACTTC
CASSVGTMSYEQYF
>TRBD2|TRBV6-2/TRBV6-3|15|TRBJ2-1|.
TGTGCCAGCAGTACGAGCGGGGGCCTTTACAATGAGCAGTTCTTC
CASSTSGGLYNEQFF
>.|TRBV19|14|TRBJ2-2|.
TGTGCCAGTAGGGTAGTGGTGAACACCGGGGAGCTGTTTTTT
CASRVVVNTGELFF
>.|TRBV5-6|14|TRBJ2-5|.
TGTGCCAGCAGCTTGGACAGGGGGGGAGGGACCCAGTACTTC
CASSLDRGGGTQYF
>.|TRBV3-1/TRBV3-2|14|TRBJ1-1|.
TGTGCCAGCAGTCAAGTAGGAGGGGACACTGAAGCTTTCTTT
CASSQVGGDTEAFF
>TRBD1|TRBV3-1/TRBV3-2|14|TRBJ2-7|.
TGTGCCAGCAGCCTCAGGACAGGGGGCGGCGAGCAGTACTTC
CASSLRTGGGEQYF
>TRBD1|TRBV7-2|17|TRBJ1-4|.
TGTGCCAGCAGCCCCTCAGGGACAGGGCCTCTAGGGGAGGAACTGTTTTTT
CASSPSGTGPLGEELFF
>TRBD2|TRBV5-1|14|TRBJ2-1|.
TGCGCCAGCAGCTCGAGCGGGGGGACCAATGAGCAGTTCTTC
CASSSSGGTNEQFF
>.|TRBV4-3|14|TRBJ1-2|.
TGCGCCAGCAGCCAAGTCGGCGGGGGGACCAGCTACACCTTC
CASSQVGGGTSYTF
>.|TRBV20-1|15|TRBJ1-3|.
TGCAGTGCTAGTCCTCGGGGGAGCTCTGGAAACACCATATATTTT
CSASPRGSSGNTIYF
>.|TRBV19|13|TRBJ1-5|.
TGTGCCAGTACCCCAGATAGCAATGGGCCCCAGCATTTT
CASTPDSNGPQHF
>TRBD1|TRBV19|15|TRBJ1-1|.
TGTGCCAGTAGCAGACCACCGGACAGGGGCACTGAAGCTTTCTTT
CASSRPPDRGTEAFF
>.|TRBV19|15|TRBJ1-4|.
TGTGCCAGTAGACTACAGGGTCCCACTAATGAAAAACTGTTTTTT
CASRLQGPTNEKLFF
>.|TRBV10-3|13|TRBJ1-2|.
TGTGCCATCCGGGACAAGGAAAACTATGGCTACACCTTC
CAIRDKENYGYTF
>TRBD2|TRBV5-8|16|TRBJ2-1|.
TGTGCCAGCAGCTTATGGACTAGTCAGGTCTACAATGAGCAGTTCTTC
CASSLWTSQVYNEQFF
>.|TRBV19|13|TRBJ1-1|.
TGTGCCAGTAGTACGGAGGGGAACACTGAAGCTTTCTTT
CASSTEGNTEAFF
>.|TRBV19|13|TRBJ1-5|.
TGTGCCAGTAGTTCGCAGGTCAATCAGCCCCAGCATTTT
CASSSQVNQPQHF
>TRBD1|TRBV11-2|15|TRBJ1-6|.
TGTGCCAGCAGCTACGGGACAGGAGATAATTCACCCCTCCACTTT
CASSYGTGDNSPLHF
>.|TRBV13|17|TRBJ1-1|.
TGTGCCAGCAGCAAAGAGGTCGGAGCCGGCCTAAACACTGAAGCTTTCTTT
CASSKEVGAGLNTEAFF
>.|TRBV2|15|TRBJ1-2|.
TGTGCCAGCAGTGAATGGCCAGGGTCTAACTATGGCTACACCTTC
CASSEWPGSNYGYTF
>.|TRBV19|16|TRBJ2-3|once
TGTGCCAGTAGTCACCCTATTAGGAGAAGTGCAGATACGCAGTATTTT
CASSHPIRRSADTQYF
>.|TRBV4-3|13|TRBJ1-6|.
TGCGCCAGCAGCCAAGAAACGGGTTCACCCCTCCACTTT
CASSQETGSPLHF
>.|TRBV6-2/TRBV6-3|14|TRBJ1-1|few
TGTGCCAGCAGTCCAATGTGGCGAGGCACTGAAGCTTTCTTT
CASSPMWRGTEAFF
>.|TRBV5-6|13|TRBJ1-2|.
TGTGCCAGCAGGGCCGGGACAAGGGCCTTAGGACTCTTC
CASRAGTRALGLF